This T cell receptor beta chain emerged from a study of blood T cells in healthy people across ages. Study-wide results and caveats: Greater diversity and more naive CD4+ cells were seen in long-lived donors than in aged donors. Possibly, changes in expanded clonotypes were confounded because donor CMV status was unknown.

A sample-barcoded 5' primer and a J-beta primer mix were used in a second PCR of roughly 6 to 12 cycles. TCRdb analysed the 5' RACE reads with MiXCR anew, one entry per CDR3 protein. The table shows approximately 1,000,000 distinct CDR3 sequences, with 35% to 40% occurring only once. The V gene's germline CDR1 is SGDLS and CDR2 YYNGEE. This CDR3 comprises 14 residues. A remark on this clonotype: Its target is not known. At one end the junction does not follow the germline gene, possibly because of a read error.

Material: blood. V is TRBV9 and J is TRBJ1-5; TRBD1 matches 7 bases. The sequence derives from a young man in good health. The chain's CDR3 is CASSYGGGNQSQHF. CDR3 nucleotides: TGTGCCAGCAGTTACGGAGGGGGCAATCAGTCCCAGCATTTT.